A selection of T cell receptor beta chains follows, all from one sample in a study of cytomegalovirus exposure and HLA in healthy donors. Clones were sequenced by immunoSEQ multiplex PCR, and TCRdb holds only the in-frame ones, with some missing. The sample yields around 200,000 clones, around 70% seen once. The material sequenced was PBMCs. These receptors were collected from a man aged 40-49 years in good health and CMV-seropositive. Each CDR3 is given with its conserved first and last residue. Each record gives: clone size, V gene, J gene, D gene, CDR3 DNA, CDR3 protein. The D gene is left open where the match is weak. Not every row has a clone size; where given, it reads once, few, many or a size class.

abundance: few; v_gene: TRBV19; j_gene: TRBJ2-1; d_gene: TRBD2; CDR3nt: TGTGCCAGTAGTACCGGACTAGCGGGGGGTTACAATGAGCAGTTCTTC; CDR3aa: CASSTGLAGGYNEQFF
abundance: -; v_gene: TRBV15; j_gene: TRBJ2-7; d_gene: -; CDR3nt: TGTGCCACCAGCAGAGATAGGAGTCTACGAGGGGAGCAGTACTTC; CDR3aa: CATSRDRSLRGEQYF
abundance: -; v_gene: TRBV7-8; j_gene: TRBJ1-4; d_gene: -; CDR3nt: TGTGCCAGCAGCTTCGAAGGGAGCGGAGGTGAAAAACTGTTTTTT; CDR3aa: CASSFEGSGGEKLFF
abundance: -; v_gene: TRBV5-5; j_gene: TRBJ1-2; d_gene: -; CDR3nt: TGTGCCAGCAGCCTCAGGGCCCCTGGTGTGTACACCTTC; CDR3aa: CASSLRAPGVYTF
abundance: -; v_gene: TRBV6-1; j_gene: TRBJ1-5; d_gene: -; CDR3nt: TGTGCCGCGACAGGAGGTGGCAATCAGCCCCAGCATTTT; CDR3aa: CAATGGGNQPQHF
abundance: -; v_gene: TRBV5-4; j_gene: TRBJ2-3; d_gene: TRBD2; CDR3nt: TGTGCCAGCAGCTCCCGGGGGGGGCCGACAGATACGCAGTATTTT; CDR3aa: CASSSRGGPTDTQYF
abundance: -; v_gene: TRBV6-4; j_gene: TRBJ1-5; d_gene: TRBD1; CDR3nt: TGTGCCAGCAGTACGGGACAGAATAGCAATCAGCCCCAGCATTTT; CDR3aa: CASSTGQNSNQPQHF
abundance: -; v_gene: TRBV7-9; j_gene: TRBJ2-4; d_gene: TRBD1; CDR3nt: TGTGCCAGCAGCTCGGGACAGGGGGCCGGAAACATTCAGTACTTC; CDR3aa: CASSSGQGAGNIQYF
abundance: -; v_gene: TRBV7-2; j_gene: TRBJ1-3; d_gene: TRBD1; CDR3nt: TGTGCCAGCAGCTTAGTCGGGACAGACTCTGGAAACACCATATATTTT; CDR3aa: CASSLVGTDSGNTIYF
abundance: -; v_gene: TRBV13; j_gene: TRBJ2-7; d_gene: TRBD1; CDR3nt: TGTGCCAGCAGCTTAGGCACACCACAAGGGGACAGCTACGAGCAGTACTTC; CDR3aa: CASSLGTPQGDSYEQYF
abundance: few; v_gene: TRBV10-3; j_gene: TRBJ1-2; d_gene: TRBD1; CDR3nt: TGTGCCATCAGTGGATCGCAACAGGGGGTCTATGGCTACACCTTC; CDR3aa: CAISGSQQGVYGYTF
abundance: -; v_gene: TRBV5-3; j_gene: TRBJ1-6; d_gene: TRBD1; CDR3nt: TGTGCCAGAAGCCCGGACAGGGGACTTTGCTCCCGGGGTAGGGGGAACACCCTCCACTTT; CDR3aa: CARSPDRGLCSRGRGNTLHF
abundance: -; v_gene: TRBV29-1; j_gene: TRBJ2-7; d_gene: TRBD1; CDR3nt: TGCAGCGTTGTGACAGGGGGCTCCTACGGGCAGTACTTC; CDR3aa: CSVVTGGSYGQYF
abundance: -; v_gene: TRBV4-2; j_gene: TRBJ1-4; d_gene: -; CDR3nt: TGTGCCAGCAGCCAAGATCGGGGGGCCGATGAAAAACTGTTTTTT; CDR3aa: CASSQDRGADEKLFF
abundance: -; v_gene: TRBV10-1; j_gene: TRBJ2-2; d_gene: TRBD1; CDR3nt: TGCGCCAGCAGTGATTCCGGGACAGGGGAGTTGGGGAACACCGGGGAGCTGTTTTTT; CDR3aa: CASSDSGTGELGNTGELFF
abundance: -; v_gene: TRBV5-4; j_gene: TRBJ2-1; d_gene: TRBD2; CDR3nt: TGTGCCAGCAGCTTGCTGGGGGGGAATGAGCAGTTCTTC; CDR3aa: CASSLLGGNEQFF
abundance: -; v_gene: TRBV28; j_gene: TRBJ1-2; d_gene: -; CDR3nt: TGTGCCAGCAGTTTATCCGCAGGTGGTGGCTACACCTTC; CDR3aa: CASSLSAGGGYTF
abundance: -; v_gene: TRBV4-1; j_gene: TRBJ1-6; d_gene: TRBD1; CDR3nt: TGCGCCAGCAGCCAAGAGACAGGGTACTCACCCCTCCACTTT; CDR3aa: CASSQETGYSPLHF
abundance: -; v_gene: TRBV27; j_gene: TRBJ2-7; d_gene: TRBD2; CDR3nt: TGTGCCAGCAGTTTTGGGCTAGCGGGGGGATACGAGCAGTACTTC; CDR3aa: CASSFGLAGGYEQYF
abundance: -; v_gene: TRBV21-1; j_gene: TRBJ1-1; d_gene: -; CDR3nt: TGTGCCAACACCCACTCGGGGGACGCTGAAGCTTTCTTT; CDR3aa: CANTHSGDAEAFF
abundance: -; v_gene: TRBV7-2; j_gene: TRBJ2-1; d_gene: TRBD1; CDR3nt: TGTGCCAGCAGCCCAGGACAGGTCGAAGTGCTCCTCGACTACAATGAGCAGTTCTTC; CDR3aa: CASSPGQVEVLLDYNEQFF
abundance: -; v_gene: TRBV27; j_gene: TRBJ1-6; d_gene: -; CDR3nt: TGTGCCAGCAGTCCGGGACTATACAATTCACCCCTCCACTTT; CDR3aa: CASSPGLYNSPLHF
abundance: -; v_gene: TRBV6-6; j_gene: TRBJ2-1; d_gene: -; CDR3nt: TGTGCCAGCAGTCCCACCAGCGGGCAGGGTCATGAGCAGTTCTTC; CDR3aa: CASSPTSGQGHEQFF
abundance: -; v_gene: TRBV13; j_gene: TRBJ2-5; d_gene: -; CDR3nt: TGTGCCAGCAGCTTAGGACGGGCCGGGGGACAAGAGACCCAGTACTTC; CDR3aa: CASSLGRAGGQETQYF
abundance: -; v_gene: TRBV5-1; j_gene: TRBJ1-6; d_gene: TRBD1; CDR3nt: TGCGCCAGCAGCTGGACAGGATTGACCTATAATTCACCCCTCCACTTT; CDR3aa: CASSWTGLTYNSPLHF
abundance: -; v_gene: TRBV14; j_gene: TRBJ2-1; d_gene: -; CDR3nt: TGTGCCAGCAGCCAAGGCCAGGTAACGGGATGGGGTGAGCAGTTCTTC; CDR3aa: CASSQGQVTGWGEQFF
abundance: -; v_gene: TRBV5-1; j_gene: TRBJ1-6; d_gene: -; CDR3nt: TGCGCCAGCAGCTTGGGCAGTCCTAATTCACCCCTCCACTTT; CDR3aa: CASSLGSPNSPLHF
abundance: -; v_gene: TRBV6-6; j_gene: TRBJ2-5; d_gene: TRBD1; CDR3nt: TGTGCCAGCAGGAGGGGGCTCCAGGAGACCCAGTACTTC; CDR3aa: CASRRGLQETQYF
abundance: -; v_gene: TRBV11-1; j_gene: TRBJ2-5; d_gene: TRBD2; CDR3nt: TGTGCCAGCAGCTTATCCCTAGCGGGATCCCAAGAGACCCAGTACTTC; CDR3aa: CASSLSLAGSQETQYF
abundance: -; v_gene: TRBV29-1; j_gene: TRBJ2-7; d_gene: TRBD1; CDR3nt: TGCAGCGCTAAGGACAGGCTCTACGAGCAGTACTTC; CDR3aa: CSAKDRLYEQYF
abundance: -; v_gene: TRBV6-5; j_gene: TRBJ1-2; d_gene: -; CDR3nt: TGTGCCAGCAGCCGTGGCCGGGATACTGGCTACACCTTC; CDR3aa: CASSRGRDTGYTF
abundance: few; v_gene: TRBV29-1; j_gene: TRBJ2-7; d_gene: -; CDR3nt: TGCAGCGTTGCGAGAGGGGAGGAGTACGAGCAGTACTTC; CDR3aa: CSVARGEEYEQYF
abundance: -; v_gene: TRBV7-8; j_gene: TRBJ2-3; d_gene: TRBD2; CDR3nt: TGTGCCAGCAGCTTAACTAGCGTCCCGGGCGGAGATACGCAGTATTTT; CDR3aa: CASSLTSVPGGDTQYF
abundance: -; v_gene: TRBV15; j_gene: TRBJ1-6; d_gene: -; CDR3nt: TGTGCCACCAGCAGAGAAACCAGGATAGATTCACCCCTCCACTTT; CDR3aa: CATSRETRIDSPLHF